This is a list of T cell receptor beta chains from one sample in a study of T-cell memory formation after mild COVID-19. TCRdb re-analysed the 5' RACE reads in MiXCR, keeping a single row per CDR3 protein. Among 92,000 or so distinct CDR3 sequences listed, 10% to 15% were seen once. The sample consisted of PBMCs or a T cell subset sorted from them (not recorded which). All receptors come from an adult woman who had mild COVID-19 (a few samples of this study predate the infection). Cell type and time point are not known. The CDR3 runs from the conserved cysteine through the conserved F or W. Fields, in order: V gene, clone size, J gene, CDR3 length, D gene, CDR3 protein, CDR3 DNA. A D gene is named only where the DNA matches it firmly. Clone size is not always given. Where it is, it says once, few, many or a class for expanded clones.

>TRBV4-1|few|TRBJ1-4|19|NA
CASSRGNGQLRSTNEKLFF
TGCGCCAGCAGCCGCGGAAACGGACAGCTAAGATCAACTAATGAAAAACTGTTTTTT
>TRBV11-2|few|TRBJ2-2|15|TRBD1
CASSQGQANTGELFF
TGTGCCAGCAGCCAGGGACAGGCGAACACCGGGGAGCTGTTTTTT
>TRBV12-3/TRBV12-4|few|TRBJ2-2|13|NA
CASSFPNTGELFF
TGTGCCAGCAGTTTTCCGAACACCGGGGAGCTGTTTTTT
>TRBV10-2|NA|TRBJ2-7|14|TRBD1
CASERDRGSYEQYF
TGCGCCAGCGAACGGGACAGGGGGTCCTACGAGCAGTACTTC
>TRBV9|NA|TRBJ2-1|12|NA
CASSGGGPEQFF
TGTGCCAGCAGCGGGGGCGGGCCTGAGCAGTTCTTC
>TRBV5-5|few|TRBJ2-1|14|TRBD2
CASSFLGLAGEQFF
TGTGCCAGCAGCTTCCTCGGGCTAGCGGGGGAGCAGTTCTTC
>TRBV7-9|few|TRBJ2-7|13|NA
CASSSAGRAEQYF
TGTGCCAGCAGCTCCGCCGGAAGAGCCGAGCAGTACTTC
>TRBV7-8|few|TRBJ2-3|16|TRBD1
CASSFPGGTRTDTQYF
TGTGCCAGCAGCTTCCCAGGGGGTACCCGCACAGATACGCAGTATTTT
>TRBV4-1|NA|TRBJ2-7|14|NA
CASSQAPPRGEQYF
TGCGCCAGCAGCCAAGCCCCACCCCGAGGAGAGCAGTACTTC
>TRBV3-1|NA|TRBJ2-3|18|TRBD2
CASSQESGSGTSWDTQYF
TGTGCCAGCAGCCAAGAGTCCGGTAGCGGGACCTCCTGGGATACGCAGTATTTT
>TRBV7-2|few|TRBJ1-2|16|NA
CASSLVFGAPSYGYTF
TGTGCCAGCAGCTTAGTTTTTGGGGCCCCCTCCTATGGCTACACCTTC
>TRBV7-9|NA|TRBJ1-1|14|NA
CASSLGKMNTEAFF
TGTGCCAGCAGCTTGGGAAAGATGAACACTGAAGCTTTCTTT
>TRBV5-1|NA|TRBJ2-1|16|TRBD2
CASSSSGTSSYNEQFF
TGCGCCAGCAGCTCATCCGGGACTAGCTCCTACAATGAGCAGTTCTTC
>TRBV27|NA|TRBJ2-1|13|NA
CASSLSGGPEQFF
TGTGCCAGCAGTTTATCAGGGGGGCCCGAGCAGTTCTTC
>TRBV24-1|few|TRBJ2-7|13|NA
CATSDQLAYEQYF
TGTGCCACCAGTGATCAATTGGCTTACGAGCAGTACTTC
>TRBV5-1|few|TRBJ1-1|16|NA
CASSAYVVGVDTEAFF
TGCGCCAGCAGCGCCTACGTCGTGGGAGTGGACACTGAAGCTTTCTTT
>TRBV7-9|NA|TRBJ2-5|15|TRBD2
CASSSGLAEQETQYF
TGTGCCAGCAGCTCGGGACTAGCGGAACAAGAGACCCAGTACTTC
>TRBV27|few|TRBJ2-7|15|TRBD2
CASSLTSGYSYEQYF
TGTGCCAGCAGTTTGACTAGCGGGTACTCCTACGAGCAGTACTTC
>TRBV24-1|few|TRBJ2-4|15|NA
CATSTSREPKNIQYF
TGTGCCACCAGCACAAGCAGGGAGCCCAAAAACATTCAGTACTTC
>TRBV7-9|NA|TRBJ2-5|16|NA
CASSPTGPGPQETQYF
TGTGCCAGCAGCCCGACGGGTCCCGGGCCACAAGAGACCCAGTACTTC
>TRBV7-3|NA|TRBJ2-1|16|NA
CASSPVLSFSYNEQFF
TGTGCCAGCAGCCCAGTGTTATCCTTCTCCTACAATGAGCAGTTCTTC
>TRBV7-9|NA|TRBJ1-2|14|NA
CASSSTGEGHGYTF
TGTGCCAGCAGCTCCACGGGGGAGGGTCATGGCTACACCTTC
>TRBV7-8|many|TRBJ2-1|16|TRBD2
CASSLGPAGGRNEQFF
TGTGCCAGCAGCTTAGGTCCAGCGGGGGGCCGCAATGAGCAGTTCTTC
>TRBV6-5|few|TRBJ2-1|14|NA
CASSAGTAYNEQFF
TGTGCCAGCAGTGCCGGGACCGCTTACAATGAGCAGTTCTTC
>TRBV9|few|TRBJ1-6|14|NA
CASSVGTANSPLHF
TGTGCCAGCAGCGTAGGGACAGCAAATTCACCCCTCCACTTT
>TRBV29-1|NA|TRBJ2-1|13|NA
CSVEDGTAYEQFF
TGCAGCGTTGAAGATGGGACCGCTTATGAGCAGTTCTTC
>TRBV5-6|NA|TRBJ1-1|12|NA
CASHLRDTEAFF
TGTGCCAGCCACCTCCGGGACACTGAAGCTTTCTTT
>TRBV20-1|NA|TRBJ2-7|13|NA
CSARVRTDYEQYF
TGCAGTGCTAGAGTACGGACCGACTACGAGCAGTACTTC
>TRBV5-1|NA|TRBJ1-2|14|NA
CASSFSRTNYGYTF
TGCGCCAGCAGCTTTTCCAGAACTAACTATGGCTACACCTTC
>TRBV15|NA|TRBJ1-5|13|NA
CATSRGEGQPQHF
TGTGCCACCAGCAGAGGGGAAGGTCAGCCCCAGCATTTT
>TRBV20-1|many|TRBJ2-3|13|NA
CSAAFRDTDTQYF
TGCAGTGCTGCCTTCCGGGACACAGATACGCAGTATTTT
>TRBV20-1|many|TRBJ2-1|13|NA
CSAREGGTPFRFF
TGCAGTGCTAGAGAAGGGGGGACTCCTTTTCGGTTCTTC
>TRBV6-6|NA|TRBJ2-3|16|TRBD2
CASSYSTGGASDTQYF
TGTGCCAGCAGTTACTCTACGGGGGGGGCGTCAGATACGCAGTATTTT
>TRBV5-5|many|TRBJ2-1|17|TRBD2
CASSLAGGGPRDNEQFF
TGTGCCAGCAGCTTGGCCGGGGGGGGACCCCGGGACAATGAGCAGTTCTTC
>TRBV20-1|NA|TRBJ2-7|14|TRBD1
CSTRSGTDSYEQYF
TGCAGTACCCGATCCGGGACAGACTCCTACGAGCAGTACTTC
>TRBV12-3/TRBV12-4|NA|TRBJ2-7|15|NA
CASSHLRDASYEQYF
TGTGCCAGCAGTCATCTCCGGGACGCCTCCTACGAGCAGTACTTC
>TRBV4-3|NA|TRBJ2-2|17|NA
CASSQVGPLLGAGELFF
TGCGCCAGCAGCCAAGTCGGGCCCCTTCTGGGGGCCGGGGAGCTGTTTTTT
>TRBV29-1|NA|TRBJ2-6|12|NA
CSVYLGANVLTF
TGCAGCGTGTATCTCGGGGCCAACGTCCTGACTTTC
>TRBV15|few|TRBJ2-2|17|NA
CATLRVGGATLGGELFF
TGTGCCACCCTCAGGGTGGGGGGAGCCACCCTCGGCGGGGAGCTGTTTTTT
>TRBV5-1|NA|TRBJ2-5|11|NA
CASFEGGTQYF
TGCGCCAGCTTCGAGGGTGGGACCCAGTACTTC
>TRBV3-1|few|TRBJ2-1|15|NA
CASSALVPPYNEQFF
TGTGCCAGCAGCGCCCTAGTTCCCCCTTACAATGAGCAGTTCTTC